The T cell receptor (beta chain) described here comes from a study of blood T cell repertoires in COVID-19. Trimming took off 4 bases at V and 10 bases at J, with 17 bases between the two ends. The CDR3 loop spans 15 amino acids. Germline CDR1 is LNHDA and CDR2 is SQIVND (reference sequence). The protocol was immunoSEQ multiplex PCR, while the TCRdb copy is restricted to in-frame clones and leaves out a portion. The sample lists roughly 190,000 clones, around nine tenths occurring once. This TCR came from a man younger than 35 with active or convalescent COVID-19. This chain connects TRBV19 to TRBJ1-6; D is uncertain. The sample taken for sequencing was peripheral blood. The CDR3 DNA follows: TGTGCCAGTAGTAACAACTATGTCGGTGACTCACCCCTCCACTTT. Translation: CASSNNYVGDSPLHF.